The next 29 T cell receptor beta chains were all read from a single sample in a study of blood T cell repertoires in COVID-19. The method was immunoSEQ multiplex PCR; TCRdb's version includes in-frame clones alone and lacks a portion of them. The table lists 45,000 or so clones, 80% to 90% of them singletons. The source material was peripheral blood. These TCRs come from a human donor in a cohort sampled during active COVID-19.

The chain is built from TRBV20-1 and TRBJ1-1; D perhaps matches TRBD1 (6 bases). The CDR3 is 13 residues long. Germline CDR1 and CDR2: DFQATT and SNEGSKA (reference sequence). V was shortened by 3 bases and J by 7 bases, with 15 bases between the two germline ends. CDR3 in DNA: TGCAGTGCTAGTCTCGGGGGGCCTTTTGAAGCTTTCTTT. Residues: CSASLGGPFEAFF.

There are a few counts of this clone. The chain is built from TRBV18 and TRBJ1-2, with a weak D call TRBD1 (6 bases). There are 15 residues in the CDR3. CDR1 is KGHSH, CDR2 LQKENI, per germline. Between the trimmed V and J ends, which lost 0 bases and 5 bases, there was a span of 13 bases. The chain's CDR3 is CASSPPDSQGYGYTF. The CDR3 DNA follows: TGTGCCAGCTCACCACCGGACAGTCAGGGGTATGGCTACACCTTC.

A single count supports this clone. V is TRBV6-5 and J is TRBJ2-5; 10 bases map to TRBD1. The CDR3 is made up of 15 amino acids. Germline trimming cut 6 bases from V and 4 bases from J; bases unmatched to any gene: 8. The germline V gene encodes CDR1 MNHEY and CDR2 SVGAGI. CDR3 nucleotide sequence: TGTGCCAGCAGCTTGACAGGGGGCTTAGGAGAGACCCAGTACTTC. Amino acid sequence: CASSLTGGLGETQYF.

This clone was picked up a small number of times. The chain couples TRBV4-2 to TRBJ2-5; 7 nucleotides line up with TRBD2. V dropped 1 base and J dropped 3; count of bases not matched to a gene: 2. The CDR3 has 14 amino acids. CDR1 is LGHNA and CDR2 is YNFKEQ in the germline V gene. For the CDR3, the DNA is TGTGCCAGCAGCCAAGGGAGCGGGGAAGAGACCCAGTACTTC. Translated, it gives CASSQGSGEETQYF.

This clone was observed once. The chain uses TRBV19 and TRBJ1-3; D is uncertain. CDR3 length: 14 residues. The V gene lost 10 bases and the J gene lost 0 bases, with 13 bases spanning the gap. Germline V gene data show CDR1 as LNHDA and CDR2 as SQIVND (reference sequence). CDR3 in amino acids: CATAPQVSGNTIYF. The CDR3 nucleotides are TGTGCCACCGCGCCCCAGGTCTCTGGAAACACCATATATTTT.

CDR3 nucleotides: TGTGCCAGCATCCTAGGGGGAAACACTGAAGCTTTCTTT. The encoded protein is CASILGGNTEAFF. The chain links TRBV12-3 or TRBV12-4 to TRBJ1-1; the D gene is possibly TRBD1 (6 bases). V was shortened by 7 bases and J by 2 bases, with 11 bases between the two germline ends. The CDR3 runs 13 residues.

The gene calls are TRBV5-1 and TRBJ1-3; no definite D call. CDR1 is SGHRS and CDR2 is YFSETQ in the germline V gene. There are 14 residues in the CDR3. The germline V and J ends were trimmed by 4 bases and 2 bases, with 10 bases remaining between them. In DNA form, the CDR3 reads TGCGCCAGCAGCGAGGGAAGGGCTGGAAACACCATATATTTT. This gives the protein CASSEGRAGNTIYF.

The genes are TRBV7-9 and TRBJ1-1; D uncertain. CDR1 SEHNR and CDR2 FQNEAQ come from the germline V gene (reference sequence). The CDR3 loop spans 13 amino acids. V was trimmed by 0 bases and J by 5 bases, leaving 7 bases between them. The chain's CDR3 is CASSLAAGTEAFF. DNA of the CDR3: TGTGCCAGCAGCTTAGCAGCGGGGACTGAAGCTTTCTTT. The full variable domain, its missing parts supplied by reference TRBV7-9 and TRBJ1-1, is DTGVSQNPRHKITKRGQNVTFRCDPISEHNRLYWYRQTLGQGPEFLTYFQNEAQLEKSRLLSDRFSAERPKGSFSTLEIQRTEQGDSAMYLCASSLAAGTEAFFGQGTRLTVV.

This clone was recorded a few times. The V and J genes are TRBV11-2 and TRBJ2-3; TRBD2 matches at 10 bases. From germline, CDR1 is SGHAT and CDR2 FQNNGV. J lost 5 bases, V lost 4 bases, and 18 bases had no gene match. The CDR3 runs 19 residues. The CDR3, as DNA: TGTGCCAGCAGCTCCCGTGATTTGAGCGGGGGGGCGTTGGTAGATACGCAGTATTTT. This translates into CASSSRDLSGGALVDTQYF.

CDR3 amino acids: CASSSIAGETQYF. CDR3 nucleotides: TGTGCCAGCAGCTCCATAGCGGGGGAGACCCAGTACTTC. V gene TRBV7-9 combines with J gene TRBJ2-5; 8 nucleotides agree with TRBD2. Germline V gene lookup returns CDR1 SEHNR and CDR2 FQNEAQ (reference sequence). The V and J ends lost 4 bases and 5 bases, in that order; junction bases with no gene match: 3. The CDR3 consists of 13 residues.

The rearrangement uses TRBV28 and TRBJ2-2, with D perhaps matching TRBD2 (6 bases). The germline V gene has CDR1 MDHEN and CDR2 SYDVKM. The CDR3 totals 16 residues. V was cut by 10 bases and J by 2 bases, with 20 bases left in between. DNA of the CDR3: TGTGCCACCCTTAGGGACGGGAGTGCCAACACCGGGGAGCTGTTTTTT. This encodes CATLRDGSANTGELFF.

This clone has just a few counts. V usage is TRBV27 and J usage is TRBJ1-4; D remains unclear. This CDR3 has 13 residues. V lost 1 base to trimming and J lost 5 bases, with 5 bases between them. The V gene's germline CDR1 is MNHEY and CDR2 SMNVEV (reference sequence). CDR3 nucleotides: TGTGCCAGCAGTTTATACGAGAATGAAAAACTGTTTTTT. Protein product: CASSLYENEKLFF.

The J gene is TRBJ1-2, the V gene TRBV4-2, with D possibly matching TRBD1 (6 bases). The germline gives CDR1 LGHNA, CDR2 YNFKEQ. CDR3 length: 16 residues. Trimming removed 0 bases at V and 2 bases at J, with 13 bases between. Here the CDR3 DNA reads TGTGCCAGCAGCCAAGATTTGCGGGGGCTGAACTATGGCTACACCTTC. Translation: CASSQDLRGLNYGYTF.

The rearrangement joins TRBV6-5 to TRBJ2-7; TRBD2 is a possible D gene (5 bases). With 2 bases removed from V and 2 bases from J, the gap between germline ends came to 10 bases. The germline V gene has CDR1 MNHEY and CDR2 SVGAGI. This CDR3 spans 14 amino acids. The chain's CDR3 is CASSYQDSTYEQYF. The CDR3 coding sequence is TGTGCCAGCAGTTACCAGGACTCCACCTACGAGCAGTACTTC.

This clone was recorded a few times. V usage is TRBV9 and J usage is TRBJ2-6; D call uncertain. V was clipped by 4 bases and J by 0 bases, with 5 bases between them. The germline V gene encodes CDR1 SGDLS and CDR2 YYNGEE. CDR3 length: 14 residues. CDR3 coding DNA: TGTGCCAGCAGCCCAGACTCTGGGGCCAACGTCCTGACTTTC. It encodes CASSPDSGANVLTF.

The gene calls are TRBV7-2 and TRBJ1-4, with D uncertain. Germline V gives CDR1 SGHTA, CDR2 FQGNSA. V shed 4 bases and J shed 4 bases, with 13 bases lying between them. The CDR3 has 15 amino acids. CDR3 in amino acids: CASSSPVNLNEKLFF. The CDR3 region has the DNA TGTGCCAGCAGCTCGCCGGTGAATCTTAATGAAAAACTGTTTTTT.

This clone showed up just once. The chain uses TRBV10-2 and TRBJ1-5, with 8 bases matching TRBD1. J lost 6 bases, V lost 3 bases, and 13 bases had no gene match. The CDR3 runs 17 residues. Germline values: CDR1 WSHSY, CDR2 SAAADI. CDR3: CASSDGQGVKAGQPQHF. The CDR3 DNA reads TGCGCCAGCAGTGACGGACAGGGCGTAAAGGCAGGTCAGCCCCAGCATTTT.

This chain uses TRBV5-4 with TRBJ2-4; 10 bases match TRBD1. The germline V gene encodes CDR1 SGHNT and CDR2 YYREEE (reference sequence). The CDR3 is 15 residues long. Losses at the gene ends were 4 bases for V and 6 bases for J; bases not matched to a gene: 7. CDR3 in amino acids: CASSTGDRGGNIQYF. The CDR3 bases are TGTGCCAGCAGCACGGGGGACAGGGGTGGAAACATTCAGTACTTC.

The chain couples TRBV30 to TRBJ1-5; no firm D call. The CDR3 totals 13 residues. The V gene's germline CDR1 is GTSNPN and CDR2 SVGIG (reference sequence). The V gene lost 4 bases and the J gene lost 3 bases, with 10 bases spanning the gap. The CDR3 DNA is TGTGCCTGGAACGGCGGGGACAATCAGCCCCAGCATTTT. Translated: CAWNGGDNQPQHF.

The chain is built from TRBV9 and TRBJ2-2, with TRBD2 identical over 15 bases. This CDR3 contains 18 residues. Germline-derived CDR1 and CDR2 are SGDLS and YYNGEE. Trimming took 3 bases from V and 4 from J; bases not matched to a gene: 7. The DNA for the CDR3 is TGTGCCAGCAGCGCCCCGGGACTAGCGGGGGGCGGCACCGGGGAGCTGTTTTTT. Encoded protein: CASSAPGLAGGGTGELFF.

J is TRBJ1-1 and V is TRBV4-1; TRBD1 matches at 7 bases. Germline V gene sequence: CDR1 MGHRA, CDR2 YSYEKL. The CDR3 loop spans 18 amino acids. The V gene end was trimmed by 2 bases and the J gene end by 2 bases; junction bases not matched to a gene: 14. The chain's CDR3 is CASSQNGAGDRKNTEAFF. The CDR3 nucleotides read TGCGCCAGCAGCCAAAACGGAGCGGGGGACAGAAAAAACACTGAAGCTTTCTTT.

The chain has TRBV5-4 and TRBJ2-1; tentatively, D is TRBD2 (6 bases). Germline V lookup: CDR1 SGHNT, CDR2 YYREEE (reference sequence). V gave up 7 bases and J gave up 1 base, with 12 bases separating them. The CDR3 length is 14 residues. The CDR3 sequence is CASQEEGSYNEQFF. DNA for the CDR3: TGTGCCAGCCAAGAGGAGGGGTCCTACAATGAGCAGTTCTTC.

The rearrangement uses TRBV19 and TRBJ2-1; D not certain. The CDR3 runs to 12 residues. Per the germline V gene, CDR1 is LNHDA and CDR2 is SQIVND (reference sequence). V lost 5 bases and J lost 4, with 6 bases in between. CDR3 nucleotides: TGTGCCAGTAGTCAGTATTACAATGAGCAGTTCTTC. Its protein product is CASSQYYNEQFF.

This chain links TRBV5-1 with TRBJ2-5, with 7 bases aligning to TRBD1. Unmatched junction bases numbered 4, after V lost 4 bases and J lost 1 base. This CDR3 region has 14 residues. CDR1 and CDR2 from the germline V gene are SGHRS and YFSETQ. The CDR3 reads CASSPGQLQETQYF. The CDR3 nucleotides are TGCGCCAGCAGCCCGGGACAGCTCCAAGAGACCCAGTACTTC.

This clone showed up just a few times. CDR3 sequence reads: CASSDGTGDCEKLFF. The CDR3, as DNA: TGCGCCAGCAGTGATGGGACAGGGGATTGTGAAAAACTGTTTTTT. This rearrangement joins TRBV10-1 to TRBJ1-4; the match to TRBD1 covers 10 bases. The V segment lost 3 bases and the J segment 7 bases; nucleotides outside the gene matches: 5. CDR1 WNHNN and CDR2 SYGVQD come from the germline V gene (reference sequence). The CDR3 spans 15 residues.

This clone showed up just a few times. The chain uses TRBV3-1 (or the pseudogene TRBV3-2) and TRBJ2-7; weak D call: TRBD1 (6 bases). Germline CDR1 reads LGHDT; CDR2 reads YNNKEL (reference sequence). Between the trimmed V and J ends, which lost 2 bases and 8 bases, there was a span of 13 bases. The CDR3 runs to 13 residues. CDR3 sequence reads: CASSQPRGRKQYF. The DNA for the CDR3 is TGTGCCAGCAGCCAACCAAGGGGGAGAAAGCAGTACTTC.

V gene TRBV19 combines with J gene TRBJ1-4; a possible D gene is TRBD1 (6 bases). V lost 9 bases, J lost 5 bases, and 19 bases lay in between. Per germline, CDR1 LNHDA and CDR2 SQIVND (reference sequence). There are 15 residues in the CDR3. The CDR3 reads CASHGVGAGNEKLFF. In DNA, the CDR3 is TGTGCCAGCCATGGGGTGGGGGCAGGGAATGAAAAACTGTTTTTT. The entire variable domain, with the rest obtained from reference TRBV19 and TRBJ1-4, is as follows: DGGITQSPKYLFRKEGQNVTLSCEQNLNHDAMYWYRQDPGQGLRLIYYSQIVNDFQKGDIAEGYSVSREKKESFPLTVTSAQKNPTAFYLCASHGVGAGNEKLFFGSGTQLSVL.

This chain links TRBV6-5 with TRBJ1-2, with D possibly TRBD1 on 6 matching bases. Germline CDR1 reads MNHEY; CDR2 reads SVGAGI. The CDR3 consists of 13 residues. V was shortened by 5 bases and J by 2 bases, with 9 bases between the two germline ends. The DNA for the CDR3 is TGTGCCAGCAGTCCGGACAGCAACTATGGCTACACCTTC. Amino acid sequence: CASSPDSNYGYTF.

J is TRBJ2-7 and V is TRBV6-6; 7 positions match TRBD1. This CDR3 is 10 amino acids long. Trimming cost V 8 bases and J 12 bases; bases outside gene matches: 7. CDR1 and CDR2 (germline): MNHNY, SVGAGI (reference sequence). In DNA form, the CDR3 reads TGTGCCAGCCTTGACAGGGCGGCGTACGTC. Its protein is CASLDRAAYV.